These 13 T cell receptor beta chains were sequenced from one sample in a study of blood T cell repertoires in COVID-19. The assay was immunoSEQ multiplex PCR, and TCRdb's table has in-frame clones only and misses some. The sample has about 120,000 clones, approximately 87% seen once; the top ten hold approximately 2.3%. The sequencing sample was made of peripheral blood. These receptors were taken from a woman aged 45 to 65 with acute or convalescent COVID-19.

The V and J genes are TRBV6-2 or TRBV6-3 and TRBJ1-5; perhaps TRBD1 as D (6 bases). Trimming took off 2 bases at V and 6 bases at J, with 14 bases between the two ends. There are 15 residues in the CDR3. CDR1 is MNHEY, CDR2 SVGEGT, per germline. The CDR3 DNA reads as TGTGCCAGCAGTTACGGCGGGGGCTTAGGTCAGCCCCAGCATTTT. Residues: CASSYGGGLGQPQHF.

DNA for the CDR3: TGCGCCAGTGGGACAGACAATCAGCCCCAGCATTTT. It specifies CASGTDNQPQHF. V gene TRBV4-1 combines with J gene TRBJ1-5; TRBD1 matches 7 bases. This CDR3 spans 12 amino acids. The germline V gene encodes CDR1 MGHRA and CDR2 YSYEKL. After removal of 9 bases from V and 3 bases from J, the junction contained 2 bases not matched to a gene.

The chain joins TRBV5-1 to TRBJ1-5; D perhaps matches TRBD1 (5 bases). Germline V gene sequence: CDR1 SGHRS, CDR2 YFSETQ. CDR3 length: 13 amino acids. V lost 0 bases to trimming and J lost 7 bases, with 8 bases between them. The DNA for the CDR3 is TGCGCCAGCAGCTTGGGGCGGGACCAGCCCCAGCATTTT. Translated, it gives CASSLGRDQPQHF.

The chain recombines TRBV9 with TRBJ1-5; a weak D match, TRBD1 (6 bases). Germline V gene data show CDR1 as SGDLS and CDR2 as YYNGEE. V lost 4 bases and J lost 0, with 11 bases in between. This CDR3 has 15 amino acids. The CDR3 sequence is CASSPDSYSNQPQHF. For the CDR3, the DNA is TGTGCCAGCAGCCCGGACAGTTATAGCAATCAGCCCCAGCATTTT. Full variable domain (remainder filled in from reference TRBV9 and TRBJ1-5): DSGVTQTPKHLITATGQRVTLRCSPRSGDLSVYWYQQSLDQGLQFLIQYYNGEERAKGNILERFSAQQFPDLHSELNLSSLELGDSALYFCASSPDSYSNQPQHFGDGTRLSIL.

This clone was counted a single time. J is TRBJ2-7 and V is TRBV7-8; tentatively, D is TRBD2 (6 bases). V was trimmed by 3 bases and J by 0 bases, leaving 12 bases between them. CDR1 and CDR2 (germline): SGHVS, FQNEAQ. The CDR3 spans 15 residues. The CDR3 bases are TGTGCCAGCAGCTTGCCAGGGAGGAACTCCTACGAGCAGTACTTC. It encodes CASSLPGRNSYEQYF. Complete variable domain (other parts from reference TRBV7-8 and TRBJ2-7): GAGVSQSPRYKVAKRGQDVALRCDPISGHVSLFWYQQALGQGPEFLTYFQNEAQLDKSGLPSDRFFAERPEGSVSTLKIQRTQQEDSAVYLCASSLPGRNSYEQYFGPGTRLTVT.

The rearrangement joins TRBV18 to TRBJ2-5, with TRBD2 matching over 8 bases. CDR3 length: 16 residues. Germline lookup yields CDR1 KGHSH and CDR2 LQKENI. The J segment lost 2 bases and the V segment lost 6 bases, leaving 11 bases of the junction unmatched. CDR3 in amino acids: CASSPGAGVAQETQYF. CDR3 DNA: TGTGCCAGCTCCCCCGGAGCGGGGGTAGCACAAGAGACCCAGTACTTC.

The chain combines TRBV19 with TRBJ2-1; 8 bases match TRBD1. Germline loops: CDR1 LNHDA, CDR2 SQIVND (reference sequence). The CDR3 contains 16 residues. J lost 7 bases, V lost 5 bases, and 13 bases had no gene match. CDR3 in DNA: TGTGCCAGTAGTTCCGGGGACAGGAGAATCAGAAATGAGCAGTTCTTC. It yields the protein CASSSGDRRIRNEQFF.

This clone has more than one count but fewer than ten. The chain employs TRBV7-2 and TRBJ2-7; 10 bases fit TRBD2. The CDR3 has 15 amino acids. Trimming removed 2 bases from V and 6 bases from J; junction bases left unmatched: 7. From germline, CDR1 is SGHTA and CDR2 FQGNSA. CDR3 amino acids: CASSLTSGAAGEQYF. The CDR3 DNA follows: TGTGCCAGCAGCTTAACTAGCGGGGCAGCGGGCGAGCAGTACTTC.

This rearrangement joins TRBV5-3 to TRBJ2-7; 7 nucleotides agree with TRBD2. TRBV5-3 falls under the ORF class, with uncertain function. The CDR3 is 17 residues long. V trimming: 5 bases; J trimming: 0 bases; junction bases outside the gene matches: 14. CDR3 nucleotide sequence: TGTGCCAGAAGACGAGGCGAGGGCGGGGGAAACTCCTACGAGCAGTACTTC. Translated: CARRRGEGGGNSYEQYF.

The V and J genes are TRBV11-2 and TRBJ1-2; a possible D gene is TRBD1 (5 bases). V was cut by 5 bases and J by 8 bases, with 15 bases left in between. The CDR3 contains 13 residues. Germline V gives CDR1 SGHAT, CDR2 FQNNGV. CDR3 nucleotides: TGTGCCAGCAGCCCGGGACTCGGTCGGGGCTACACCTTC. Translating it yields CASSPGLGRGYTF.

This clone was seen a single time. The V gene is TRBV3-1 (or the pseudogene TRBV3-2), the J gene TRBJ1-1; D perhaps matches TRBD1 (6 bases). From germline, CDR1 is LGHDT and CDR2 YNNKEL (reference sequence). The CDR3 loop spans 15 amino acids. With 3 bases removed from V and 3 bases from J, the gap between germline ends came to 14 bases. The CDR3 bases are TGTGCCAGCAGCCAGGACACAGGGCGGTACACTGAAGCTTTCTTT. It encodes CASSQDTGRYTEAFF.

The J gene is TRBJ2-1, the V gene TRBV29-1, with 7 bases that match TRBD2. Per the germline V gene, CDR1 is SQVTM and CDR2 is ANQGSEA. Germline trimming cut 7 bases from V and 10 bases from J; bases unmatched to any gene: 4. This CDR3 contains 10 residues. CDR3 sequence: CSGKREEQFF. CDR3 sequence (DNA): TGCAGCGGAAAGCGGGAAGAGCAGTTCTTC.

This clone was seen only once. The chain uses TRBV5-1 and TRBJ2-2; TRBD1 matches 7 bases. Germline CDR1 is SGHRS and CDR2 is YFSETQ. After removal of 6 bases from V and 3 bases from J, the junction contained 8 bases not matched to a gene. The CDR3 runs 15 residues. CDR3 sequence: CASNPGTVDTGELFF. The CDR3 DNA sequence: TGCGCCAGCAACCCCGGGACAGTCGACACCGGGGAGCTGTTTTTT.